This T cell receptor beta chain was identified in a study of CD8 T cells in ankylosing spondylitis. Study-wide results and caveats: Ankylosing spondylitis blood seemed to carry a telltale TCR beta motif made of several highly homologous variants.

Quantitative 5'-RACE with molecular barcodes was used to make the TCR beta libraries. TCRdb analysed the 5' RACE reads with MiXCR anew, one entry per CDR3 protein. Of around 490,000 distinct CDR3 sequences in the sample, about 5.7% are singletons; the top ten hold 3% to 4.5%. J gave up 5 bases and V 5 bases, and 7 bases lay outside the gene matches. This CDR3 is 16 amino acids long. From germline, CDR1 is SNHLY and CDR2 FYNNEI. As concerns this clonotype: What it binds is unknown.

The receptor's source is a male donor with ankylosing spondylitis. This chain connects TRBV2 to TRBJ2-2; 11 bases agree with TRBD1. What was sequenced was blood, either unsorted or a sorted T cell fraction (not recorded which). CDR3 protein: CASSKSRDRGTGELFF. The CDR3 nucleotides read TGTGCCAGCAGTAAAAGCCGGGACAGGGGGACCGGGGAGCTGTTTTTT.